The rows below give T cell receptor beta chains drawn from one sample of a study of blood T cell repertoires in COVID-19. Here immunoSEQ multiplex PCR was the method, and the copy in TCRdb shows in-frame clones only, minus some. The data contain almost 30,000 clones, 65% to 70% of them singletons. The sample was peripheral blood. The source is a human donor in a cohort sampled during active COVID-19. Each CDR3 is given with its conserved first and last residue. A D gene is named only where the DNA matches it firmly. Size tells how often a clone was seen (once, few, many) or the class of an expanded clone, and some rows leave it out.

DNA: TGTGCCACCAGCAGAGATCCACAGCGCACAGATACGCAGTATTTT
CDR3: CATSRDPQRTDTQYF
V: TRBV15
size: few
J: TRBJ2-3
D: .

DNA: TGTGCCAGCAGTTTACTTGGGAGACGCCAAGAGACCCAGTACTTC
CDR3: CASSLLGRRQETQYF
V: TRBV28
size: once
J: TRBJ2-5
D: .

DNA: TGTGCCAGCAGCTTTGGACGGGGATACAATGAGCAGTTCTTC
CDR3: CASSFGRGYNEQFF
V: TRBV11-3
size: .
J: TRBJ2-1
D: .

DNA: TGTGCCAGCAGTGGGCCCCGGGGAGAGGGCACAGATACGCAGTATTTT
CDR3: CASSGPRGEGTDTQYF
V: TRBV28
size: .
J: TRBJ2-3
D: .

DNA: TGTGCCAGTAAGCCCGGGACAGGGGGCCAGCCCCAGCATTTT
CDR3: CASKPGTGGQPQHF
V: TRBV19
size: .
J: TRBJ1-5
D: TRBD1

DNA: TGTGCCAGCAGTTCCGGACAGGGCAACCAAGAGACCCAGTACTTC
CDR3: CASSSGQGNQETQYF
V: TRBV6-5
size: .
J: TRBJ2-5
D: TRBD1

DNA: TGCGCCAGCAGCTCAGCCGGGACAGGGCGTGGCTACACCTTC
CDR3: CASSSAGTGRGYTF
V: TRBV5-1
size: .
J: TRBJ1-2
D: TRBD1

DNA: TGTGCCAGCAGCTTAAGGGGACAAACTAATGAAAAACTGTTTTTT
CDR3: CASSLRGQTNEKLFF
V: TRBV7-9
size: .
J: TRBJ1-4
D: .

DNA: TGTGCCAGCAGCTTAGGGGGACAGTGGAGCTCCTACGAGCAGTACTTC
CDR3: CASSLGGQWSSYEQYF
V: TRBV7-6
size: .
J: TRBJ2-7
D: TRBD1

DNA: TGTGCCATCAGCCCCCGTGGACAGAACACTGAAGCTTTCTTT
CDR3: CAISPRGQNTEAFF
V: TRBV10-3
size: .
J: TRBJ1-1
D: .

DNA: TGTGCCAGCACTACAGGGGGCCTTAACCCTAACTATGGCTACACCTTC
CDR3: CASTTGGLNPNYGYTF
V: TRBV7-3
size: .
J: TRBJ1-2
D: TRBD1

DNA: TGCGCCAGCAGCTGGGGACAGGGGCTGAACACTGAAGCTTTCTTT
CDR3: CASSWGQGLNTEAFF
V: TRBV5-1
size: .
J: TRBJ1-1
D: TRBD1

DNA: TGTGCCAGCAGTGACCGGGACAGGGAGATCGGGGAGCTGTTTTTT
CDR3: CASSDRDREIGELFF
V: TRBV6-2/TRBV6-3
size: once
J: TRBJ2-2
D: TRBD1

DNA: TGTGCCAGCAGCCAAAGGTGGGGGGGGCAGGACTATGGCTACACCTTC
CDR3: CASSQRWGGQDYGYTF
V: TRBV3-1/TRBV3-2
size: .
J: TRBJ1-2
D: .

DNA: TGTGCCAGCAGCACAAATCCTTCTGGGACTGAATCATATGGCTACACCTTC
CDR3: CASSTNPSGTESYGYTF
V: TRBV21-1
size: .
J: TRBJ1-2
D: .

DNA: TGTGCCAGCAGTTATAACAGGGGCTACAATGAGCAGTTCTTC
CDR3: CASSYNRGYNEQFF
V: TRBV6-5
size: .
J: TRBJ2-1
D: TRBD1

DNA: TGTGCCAGCAGCTTAATGAGTCTAGCGAAATACAATGAGCAGTTCTTC
CDR3: CASSLMSLAKYNEQFF
V: TRBV11-2
size: .
J: TRBJ2-1
D: .

DNA: TGTGCCAGCAGCTTCACCGGGTCTGGGGCCAACGTCCTGACTTTC
CDR3: CASSFTGSGANVLTF
V: TRBV7-9
size: few
J: TRBJ2-6
D: .

DNA: TGTGCCAGTCAGTTACCTTCTCAGGGGGCAAAGGATGAAAAACTGTTTTTT
CDR3: CASQLPSQGAKDEKLFF
V: TRBV19
size: .
J: TRBJ1-4
D: TRBD1

DNA: TGTGCCAGCAGCGGGGAACTAGCGGACTACAATGAGCAGTTCTTC
CDR3: CASSGELADYNEQFF
V: TRBV9
size: many
J: TRBJ2-1
D: TRBD2

DNA: TGCGCCAGCAGCTCCATGTACGGGGGGGCCCGGGAGACCCAGTACTTC
CDR3: CASSSMYGGARETQYF
V: TRBV5-1
size: once
J: TRBJ2-5
D: TRBD2

DNA: TGTGCCATCAGTGTTAGCGGGGAAGAGACCCAGTACTTC
CDR3: CAISVSGEETQYF
V: TRBV10-3
size: few
J: TRBJ2-5
D: TRBD2

DNA: TGTGCCAGCAGCCCCCTCCCGCTAGCGGGAGAGGCCGGGGAGCTGTTTTTT
CDR3: CASSPLPLAGEAGELFF
V: TRBV7-2
size: few
J: TRBJ2-2
D: TRBD2